The TCR beta chain under discussion was sequenced for a study of OX40 agonist ivuxolimab in advanced cancers. As for the study in general: Patients received the agonistic anti-OX40 (CD134) antibody ivuxolimab. Whole-study results and caveats: Also showing low normalized T-cell clonal expansion were some of the nonresponders. On average, CD8+ T cells had more expanded clones than CD4+.

Clones were sequenced by immunoSEQ multiplex PCR, and TCRdb holds only the in-frame ones, with some missing. The sample includes about 40,000 clones, around 89% seen only once; the top ten take 20% to 25%. The study sampled blood at baseline, cycle 4 day 1, and cycle 7 day 1. A word on this clone: Its antigen is currently unknown.

The CDR3 sequence is 14 residues long. Per the germline V gene, CDR1 is MNHNY and CDR2 is SVGAGI (reference sequence). Trimming removed 2 bases from V and 5 bases from J; junction bases left unmatched: 5. The sequencing used CD4+ or CD8+ T cells sorted from blood, collected in a trial of the OX40 agonist ivuxolimab. V is TRBV6-6 and J is TRBJ1-1; TRBD1 agrees at 7 bases. This clonotype originated in an adult with an advanced solid tumor such as melanoma, head and neck, liver or kidney cancer. In DNA form, the CDR3 reads TGTGCCAGCAGTTACGAGGGGGCGCGAACTGAAGCTTTCTTT. It translates to CASSYEGARTEAFF.